The 12 T cell receptor beta chains below were found in one sample sequenced in a study of long-term antiretroviral therapy in people with HIV (dated by TCRdb to between 2022 and 2023). The immunoSEQ hsTCRB v3.0 assay was used at survey level resolution to sequence the TRB variable region. TCRdb retrieved this table from immuneACCESS and kept in-frame rearrangements only. Not all clones are present; in checked studies, unresolved V genes account for under half, and no reason is known for the remainder. A total of roughly 23,000 clones appear in this sample, over 75% of them only once. Approximately 7.7% of the sample lies in the top ten. This sample comprised unsorted PBMCs, obtained 1.5 years after starting antiretroviral therapy. The receptor set was obtained from a man in his thirties or forties with HIV.

CDR3 coding DNA: TGTGCCAGCACCCCGCGGGGGGCCACTGGATACTCTGGGGCCAACGTCCTGACTTTC. It yields the protein CASTPRGATGYSGANVLTF. The chain couples TRBV7-6 to TRBJ2-6; 8 bases agree with TRBD2. CDR1 SGHVS and CDR2 FNYEAQ come from the germline V gene. The CDR3 length is 19 residues. Germline trimming cut 7 bases from V and 0 bases from J; bases unmatched to any gene: 14.

This chain links TRBV28 with TRBJ1-4; 7 bases map to TRBD1. There are 15 residues in the CDR3. V shed 6 bases and J 7 bases; nucleotides not matched to a gene: 11. Germline V CDR1 and CDR2: MDHEN, SYDVKM. The CDR3 sequence: CASSQIQGGSEKLFF. CDR3 bases: TGTGCCAGCAGCCAAATTCAGGGGGGATCTGAAAAACTGTTTTTT.

This chain uses TRBV13 with TRBJ2-7; TRBD2 aligns across 10 bases. The CDR3 totals 21 residues. With V trimmed by 5 bases and J by 1 base, 23 bases remained unmatched. Germline CDR1 reads PRHDT; CDR2 reads FYEKMQ (reference sequence). The CDR3 here is CASSPDLLAGGVIGRSYEQYF. CDR3 sequence (DNA): TGTGCCAGCAGCCCGGATCTTTTAGCGGGAGGCGTTATAGGAAGGTCCTACGAGCAGTACTTC.

This clone appeared once. The gene calls are TRBV27 and TRBJ1-4; 8 nucleotides match TRBD1. Unmatched junction bases numbered 10, after V lost 5 bases and J lost 8 bases. Per germline, CDR1 MNHEY and CDR2 SMNVEV (reference sequence). The CDR3 sequence is 15 residues long. The CDR3 region is CASSPDRGGREKLFF. The CDR3 nucleotides read TGTGCCAGCAGTCCCGACAGGGGAGGCAGGGAAAAACTGTTTTTT.

The genes are TRBV6-5 and TRBJ1-4; a weak D match, TRBD1 (5 bases). The CDR3 contains 14 residues. CDR1 MNHEY and CDR2 SVGAGI come from the germline V gene. With 5 bases removed from V and 2 bases from J, the gap between germline ends came to 9 bases. The CDR3 DNA follows: TGTGCCAGCAGTAGGGGTACTACTAATGAAAAACTGTTTTTT. Protein: CASSRGTTNEKLFF.

The chain has TRBV7-9 and TRBJ2-3; 9 nucleotides align to TRBD2. This CDR3 region has 14 residues. The V and J ends lost 6 bases and 2 bases, in that order; junction bases with no gene match: 3. Germline CDR1 is SEHNR and CDR2 is FQNEAQ (reference sequence). In DNA, the CDR3 is TGTGCCAGCAGTCGCGGGAGGGCCACAGATACGCAGTATTTT. It specifies CASSRGRATDTQYF. Supplemented by reference TRBV7-9 and TRBJ2-3, the full variable domain reads DTGVSQNPRHKITKRGQNVTFRCDPISEHNRLYWYRQTLGQGPEFLTYFQNEAQLEKSRLLSDRFSAERPKGSFSTLEIQRTEQGDSAMYLCASSRGRATDTQYFGPGTRLTVL.

The genes are TRBV5-5 and TRBJ1-5; D is unclear. The germline V gene has CDR1 SGHKS and CDR2 YYEKEE (reference sequence). The CDR3 extends over 13 amino acids. The ends were cut back, 5 bases at V and 1 base at J, with 7 bases in the middle. The CDR3 is CASRINSNQPQHF. CDR3 DNA: TGTGCCAGCAGAATTAACAGCAATCAGCCCCAGCATTTT.

This chain joins TRBV14 and TRBJ1-1; D remains ambiguous. V gave up 4 bases and J gave up 3 bases, with 9 bases separating them. The CDR3 totals 13 residues. Germline V CDR1 and CDR2: SGHDN, FVKESK. In DNA, the CDR3 is TGTGCCAGCAGCCCCTGGAGGGACACTGAAGCTTTCTTT. Protein: CASSPWRDTEAFF.

The gene calls are TRBV10-3 and TRBJ2-1, with 7 bases identical to TRBD1. CDR1 is ENHRY and CDR2 is SYGVKD in the germline V gene. This CDR3 is 15 amino acids long. V was clipped by 3 bases and J by 4 bases; unmatched bases: 6. DNA of the CDR3: TGTGCCATCAGTGATCGCAGCAGGGGGTACAATGAGCAGTTCTTC. Encoded protein: CAISDRSRGYNEQFF.

The chain joins TRBV4-3 to TRBJ2-5, with 16 bases that match TRBD2. After removal of 3 bases from V and 1 base from J, the junction contained 2 bases not matched to a gene. Germline V gives CDR1 LGHNA, CDR2 YSLEER. There are 17 residues in the CDR3. CDR3 DNA: TGCGCCAGCAGCCACGGGACTAGCGGGGGGGGCCAAGAGACCCAGTACTTC. It specifies CASSHGTSGGGQETQYF.

The rearrangement uses TRBV6-1 and TRBJ1-6; weak D call: TRBD1 (6 bases). This CDR3 contains 15 residues. Trimming removed 3 bases from V and 7 bases from J, with 13 bases in between. Germline V lookup: CDR1 MNHNS, CDR2 SASEGT. CDR3 in amino acids: CASSDARTANSPLHF. In DNA, the CDR3 is TGTGCCAGCAGTGACGCTAGGACAGCAAATTCACCCCTCCACTTT.

The chain employs TRBV10-3 and TRBJ2-5; possibly TRBD1 or TRBD2 for D (5 bases each). CDR1 and CDR2 from the germline V gene are ENHRY and SYGVKD. This CDR3 region has 15 residues. V was trimmed by 2 bases and J by 5 bases, leaving 15 bases between them. The CDR3 reads CAISEISGPRETQYF. In DNA form, the CDR3 reads TGTGCCATCAGTGAGATTTCGGGGCCAAGGGAGACCCAGTACTTC.